The clone carrying this TCR beta chain was picked up a small number of times. The antigen remains unidentified. The data derive from a study of T cells after yellow fever vaccination. About the research overall: Preparation of the low-cell-number fractions used SMART-Seq v4 Ultra Low Input.

A 5'RACE template-switching step, the method used to make TCR cDNA, added a universal primer site and UMIs. TCRdb independently ran MiXCR on the 5' RACE reads; one entry per CDR3 protein. This table holds approximately 510,000 distinct CDR3 sequences, roughly a fifth found once. The study's findings and limits: Only a small proportion of the clonotypes turned up in both the CD4 and the CD8 compartments, likely arising from convergent recombination. Abundant bulk-derived clonotypes could contaminate FACS-sorted repertoires.

Germline-derived CDR1 and CDR2 are SGHTA and FQGNSA. With 5 bases removed from V and 5 bases from J, the gap between germline ends came to 13 bases. The CDR3 extends over 15 amino acids. The receptor was isolated from a man younger than 30 who received the YFV17D yellow fever vaccine. The chain combines TRBV7-2 with TRBJ1-6; weak D call: TRBD1 (5 bases). This specimen was PBMCs, taken around 3 weeks after the first yellow fever vaccination. CDR3 in DNA: TGTGCCAGCAGCCTCGCAGGGTCCGATAATTCACCCCTCCACTTT. This codes for CASSLAGSDNSPLHF.